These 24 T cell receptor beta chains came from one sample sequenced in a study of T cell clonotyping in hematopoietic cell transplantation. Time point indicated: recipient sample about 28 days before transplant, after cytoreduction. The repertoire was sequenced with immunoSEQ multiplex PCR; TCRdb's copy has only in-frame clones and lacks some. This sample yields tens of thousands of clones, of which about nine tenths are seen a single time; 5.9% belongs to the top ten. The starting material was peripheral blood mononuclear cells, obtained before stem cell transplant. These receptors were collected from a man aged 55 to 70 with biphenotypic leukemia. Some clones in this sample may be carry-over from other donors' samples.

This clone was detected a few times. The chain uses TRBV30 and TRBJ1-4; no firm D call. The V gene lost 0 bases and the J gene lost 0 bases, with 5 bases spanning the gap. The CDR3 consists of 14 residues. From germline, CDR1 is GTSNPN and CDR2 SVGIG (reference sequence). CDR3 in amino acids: CAWSVRATNEKLFF. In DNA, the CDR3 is TGTGCCTGGAGTGTACGTGCAACTAATGAAAAACTGTTTTTT.

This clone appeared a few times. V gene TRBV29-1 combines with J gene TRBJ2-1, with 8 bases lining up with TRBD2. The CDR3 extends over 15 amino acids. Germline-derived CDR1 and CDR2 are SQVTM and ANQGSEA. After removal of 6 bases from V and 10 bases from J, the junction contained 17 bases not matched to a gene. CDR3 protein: CSVMTSAGASREQFF. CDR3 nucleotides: TGCAGCGTGATGACTTCAGCGGGAGCATCAAGGGAGCAGTTCTTC.

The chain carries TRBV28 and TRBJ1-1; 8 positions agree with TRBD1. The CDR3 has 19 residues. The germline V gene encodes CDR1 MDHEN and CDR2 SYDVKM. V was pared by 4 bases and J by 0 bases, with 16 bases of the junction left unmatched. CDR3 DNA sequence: TGTGCCAGCAGTTCTAACCCATACTTACAGGGGGTGTTGAACACTGAAGCTTTCTTT. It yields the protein CASSSNPYLQGVLNTEAFF.

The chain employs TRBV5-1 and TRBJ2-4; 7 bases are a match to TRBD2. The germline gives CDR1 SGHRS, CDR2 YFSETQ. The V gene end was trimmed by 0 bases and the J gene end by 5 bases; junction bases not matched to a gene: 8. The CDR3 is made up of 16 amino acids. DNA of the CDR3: TGCGCCAGCAGCTTGGACTCGGGAGGCGCTGAAAACATTCAGTACTTC. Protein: CASSLDSGGAENIQYF.

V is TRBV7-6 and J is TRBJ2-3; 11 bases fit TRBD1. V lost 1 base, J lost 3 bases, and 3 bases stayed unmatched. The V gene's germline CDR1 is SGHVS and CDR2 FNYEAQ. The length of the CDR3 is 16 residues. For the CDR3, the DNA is TGTGCCAGCAGCTTAGACGGGACAGGGGGGACAGATACGCAGTATTTT. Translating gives CASSLDGTGGTDTQYF.

Written as DNA, the CDR3 is TGTGCCAGCAGGGGGACTAGCGGGAGAGTTTACGAGCAGTACTTC. It is translated as CASRGTSGRVYEQYF. V is TRBV2 and J is TRBJ2-7; 14 nucleotides line up with TRBD2. This CDR3 is 15 amino acids long. Germline trimming cut 6 bases from V and 4 bases from J; bases unmatched to any gene: 5. Germline CDR1 is SNHLY and CDR2 is FYNNEI.

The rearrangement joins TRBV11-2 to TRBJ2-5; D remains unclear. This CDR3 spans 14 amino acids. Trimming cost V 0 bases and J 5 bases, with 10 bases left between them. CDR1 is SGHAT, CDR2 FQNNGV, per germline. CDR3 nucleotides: TGTGCCAGCAGCTTAGACCCGGCCCACGAGACCCAGTACTTC. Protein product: CASSLDPAHETQYF.

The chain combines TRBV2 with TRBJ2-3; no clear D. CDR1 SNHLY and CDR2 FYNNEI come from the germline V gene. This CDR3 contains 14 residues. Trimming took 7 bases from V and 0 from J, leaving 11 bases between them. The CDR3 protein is CASKERTSTDTQYF. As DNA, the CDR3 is TGTGCCAGCAAGGAGCGTACTAGCACAGATACGCAGTATTTT.

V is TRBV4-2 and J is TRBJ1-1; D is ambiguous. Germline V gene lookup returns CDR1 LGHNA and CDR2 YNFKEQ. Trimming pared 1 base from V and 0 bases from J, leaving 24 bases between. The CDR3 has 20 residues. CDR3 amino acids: CASSQVVPDTRAGLNTEAFF. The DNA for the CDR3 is TGTGCCAGCAGCCAAGTAGTCCCCGACACCCGTGCGGGATTGAACACTGAAGCTTTCTTT.

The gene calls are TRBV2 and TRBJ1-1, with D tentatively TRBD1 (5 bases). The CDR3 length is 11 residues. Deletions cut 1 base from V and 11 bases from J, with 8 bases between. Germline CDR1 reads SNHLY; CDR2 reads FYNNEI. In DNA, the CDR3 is TGTGCCAGCAGTGAAGGCAGGGCCGCTTTCTTT. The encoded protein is CASSEGRAAFF. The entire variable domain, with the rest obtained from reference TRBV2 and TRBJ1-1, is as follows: EPEVTQTPSHQVTQMGQEVILRCVPISNHLYFYWYRQILGQKVEFLVSFYNNEISEKSEIFDDQFSVERPDGSNFTLKIRSTKLEDSAMYFCASSEGRAAFFGQGTRLTVV.

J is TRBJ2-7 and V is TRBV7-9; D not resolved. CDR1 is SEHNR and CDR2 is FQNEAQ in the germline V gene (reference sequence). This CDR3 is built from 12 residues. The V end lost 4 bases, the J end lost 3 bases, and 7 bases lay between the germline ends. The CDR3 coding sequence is TGTGCCAGCAGCTCGGTGTTCTACGAGCAGTACTTC. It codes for CASSSVFYEQYF.

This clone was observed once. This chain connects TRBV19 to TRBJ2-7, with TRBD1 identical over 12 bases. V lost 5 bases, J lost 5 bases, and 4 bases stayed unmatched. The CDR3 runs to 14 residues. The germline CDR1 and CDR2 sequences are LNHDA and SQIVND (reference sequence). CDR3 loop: CASSGGQGADEQYF. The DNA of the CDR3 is TGTGCCAGTAGTGGGGGACAGGGGGCAGACGAGCAGTACTTC.

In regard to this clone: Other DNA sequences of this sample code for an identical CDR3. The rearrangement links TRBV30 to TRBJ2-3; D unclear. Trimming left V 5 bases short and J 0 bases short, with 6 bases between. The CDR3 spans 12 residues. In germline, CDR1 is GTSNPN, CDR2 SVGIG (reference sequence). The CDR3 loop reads CAWSLSTDTQYF. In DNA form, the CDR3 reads TGTGCCTGGTCTCTTAGCACAGATACGCAGTATTTT.

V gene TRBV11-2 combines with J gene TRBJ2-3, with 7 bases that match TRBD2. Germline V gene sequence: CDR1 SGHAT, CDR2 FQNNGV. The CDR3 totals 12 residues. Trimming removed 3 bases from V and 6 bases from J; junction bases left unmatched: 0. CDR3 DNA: TGTGCCAGCAGCTTTAGCGGGGATACGCAGTATTTT. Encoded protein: CASSFSGDTQYF.

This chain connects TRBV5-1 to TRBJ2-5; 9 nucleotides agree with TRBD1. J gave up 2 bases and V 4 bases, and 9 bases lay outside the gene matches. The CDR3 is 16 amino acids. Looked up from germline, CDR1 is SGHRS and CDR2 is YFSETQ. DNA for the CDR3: TGCGCCAGCAGCAGAGGGACAGGGCGTAAACAAGAGACCCAGTACTTC. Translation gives CASSRGTGRKQETQYF.

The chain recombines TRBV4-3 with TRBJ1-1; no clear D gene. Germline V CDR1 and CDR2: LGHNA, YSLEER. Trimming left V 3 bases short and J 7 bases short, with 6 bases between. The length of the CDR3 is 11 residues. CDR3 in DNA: TGCGCCAGCAGCCAGCACAATGAAGCTTTCTTT. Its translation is CASSQHNEAFF.

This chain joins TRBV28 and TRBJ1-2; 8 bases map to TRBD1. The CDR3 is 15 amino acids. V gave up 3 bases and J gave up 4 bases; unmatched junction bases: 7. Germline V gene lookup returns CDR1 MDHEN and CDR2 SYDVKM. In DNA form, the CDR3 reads TGTGCCAGCAGTTTTCCGACAGGGGTAGGCTATGGCTACACCTTC. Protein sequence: CASSFPTGVGYGYTF.

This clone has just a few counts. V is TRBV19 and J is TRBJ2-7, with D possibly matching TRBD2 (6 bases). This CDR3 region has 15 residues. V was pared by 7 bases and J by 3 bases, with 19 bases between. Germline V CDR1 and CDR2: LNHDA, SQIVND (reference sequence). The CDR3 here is CASTRGSGLFYEQYF. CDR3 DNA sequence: TGTGCCAGTACCCGGGGGTCCGGGTTATTCTACGAGCAGTACTTC.

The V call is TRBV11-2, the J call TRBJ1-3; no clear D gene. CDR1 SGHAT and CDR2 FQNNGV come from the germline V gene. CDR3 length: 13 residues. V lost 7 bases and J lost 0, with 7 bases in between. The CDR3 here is CASTASSGNTIYF. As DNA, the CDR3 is TGTGCCAGCACCGCGAGCTCTGGAAACACCATATATTTT.

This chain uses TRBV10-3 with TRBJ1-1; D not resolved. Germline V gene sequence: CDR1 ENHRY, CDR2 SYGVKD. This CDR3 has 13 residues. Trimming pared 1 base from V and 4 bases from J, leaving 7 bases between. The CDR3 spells CAISEWGGTEAFF. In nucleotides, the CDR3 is TGTGCCATCAGTGAGTGGGGAGGCACTGAAGCTTTCTTT.

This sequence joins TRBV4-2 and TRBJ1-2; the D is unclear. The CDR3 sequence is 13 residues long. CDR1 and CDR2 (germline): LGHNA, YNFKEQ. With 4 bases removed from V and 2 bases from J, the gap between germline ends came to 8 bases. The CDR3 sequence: CASSLQVNYGYTF. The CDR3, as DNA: TGTGCCAGCAGCCTTCAGGTGAACTATGGCTACACCTTC.

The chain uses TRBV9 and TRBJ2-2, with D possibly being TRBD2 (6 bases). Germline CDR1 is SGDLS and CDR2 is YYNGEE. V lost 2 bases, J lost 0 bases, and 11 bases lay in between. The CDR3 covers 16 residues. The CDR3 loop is CASSVGGDPNTGELFF. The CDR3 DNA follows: TGTGCCAGCAGCGTCGGCGGGGATCCGAACACCGGGGAGCTGTTTTTT.

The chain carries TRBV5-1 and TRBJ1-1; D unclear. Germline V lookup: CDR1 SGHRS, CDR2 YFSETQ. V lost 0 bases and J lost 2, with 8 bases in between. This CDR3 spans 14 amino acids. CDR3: CASSLATANTEAFF. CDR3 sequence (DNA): TGCGCCAGCAGCTTGGCTACAGCAAACACTGAAGCTTTCTTT.

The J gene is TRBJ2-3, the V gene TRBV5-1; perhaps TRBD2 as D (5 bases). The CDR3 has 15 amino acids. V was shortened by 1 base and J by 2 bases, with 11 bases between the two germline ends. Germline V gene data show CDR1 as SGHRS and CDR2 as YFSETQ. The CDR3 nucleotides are TGCGCCAGCAGCTTGTGGCGGGCCTACACAGATACGCAGTATTTT. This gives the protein CASSLWRAYTDTQYF.